This passage covers 23 T cell receptor beta chains from one sample sequenced in a study of prognosis after radiotherapy for stage I lung cancer. TCR beta CDR3 amplification from genomic DNA was performed by two-round multiplex PCR. Primers were specific to each TRBV and TRBJ gene in first-round PCR. A single record per CDR3 protein comes from TCRdb applying MiXCR to the multiplex PCR reads. The sample yields around 51,000 distinct CDR3 sequences, 30% to 35% seen once. The starting material was PBMCs, obtained before or after stereotactic body radiation therapy (not recorded which). The receptors originated from a donor aged 50 or older with non-small cell lung cancer.

This clonotype came up many times. J is TRBJ1-2 and V is TRBV4-1, with a weak D call TRBD1 (6 bases). Per germline, CDR1 MGHRA and CDR2 YSYEKL. V lost 0 bases, J lost 5 bases, and 28 bases lay in between. The CDR3 is 20 residues long. CDR3 sequence: CASSQDPGEGDSELRYGYTF. In DNA, the CDR3 is TGCGCCAGCAGCCAAGATCCGGGTGAGGGGGACTCCGAGTTGCGTTATGGCTACACCTTC.

This clonotype came up many times. The chain has TRBV6-5 and TRBJ2-2; perhaps TRBD1 as D (6 bases). The CDR3 loop spans 15 amino acids. The germline gives CDR1 MNHEY, CDR2 SVGAGI. V was cut by 2 bases and J by 1 base, with 8 bases left in between. The CDR3 coding sequence is TGTGCCAGCAGTTACGCGACAGGGAACACCGGGGAGCTGTTTTTT. Its translation: CASSYATGNTGELFF.

This clonotype was counted at least ten times. V gene TRBV6-1 combines with J gene TRBJ2-2; D tentatively fits TRBD1 or TRBD2 (5 bases each). The CDR3 covers 12 residues. V lost 11 bases, J lost 4 bases, and 11 bases lay in between. Per germline, CDR1 MNHNS and CDR2 SASEGT. CDR3 DNA: TGTGCCGGGGGACGGGGCACCGGGGAGCTGTTTTTT. It specifies CAGGRGTGELFF.

V gene TRBV20-1 combines with J gene TRBJ1-2; unclear D gene. Trimming left V 0 bases short and J 4 bases short, with 12 bases between. The CDR3 length is 14 residues. The germline gives CDR1 DFQATT, CDR2 SNEGSKA (reference sequence). The CDR3 DNA sequence: TGCAGTGCTAGAGACAGGAAAAGCTTCTATGGCTACACCTTC. Translated, it gives CSARDRKSFYGYTF.

There are a few counts of this clonotype. The chain couples TRBV30 to TRBJ2-3, with 7 bases lining up with TRBD2. Germline CDR1 reads GTSNPN; CDR2 reads SVGIG (reference sequence). The CDR3 contains 15 residues. Trimming removed 0 bases from V and 7 bases from J; junction bases left unmatched: 10. The chain's CDR3 is CAWSVGGASGNTQYF. The CDR3 DNA reads as TGTGCCTGGAGTGTAGGCGGGGCCAGCGGGAATACGCAGTATTTT. Complete variable domain (other parts from reference TRBV30 and TRBJ2-3): SQTIHQWPATLVQPVGSPLSLECTVEGTSNPNLYWYRQAAGRGLQLLFYSVGIGQISSEVPQNLSASRPQDRQFILSSKKLLLSDSGFYLCAWSVGGASGNTQYFGPGTRLTVL.

In its sample, this clonotype was seen a few times. A read error is possible here, since a much larger clone lies one base away. The chain combines TRBV12-3 or TRBV12-4 with TRBJ2-1; 11 positions agree with TRBD2. The CDR3 contains 15 residues. Unmatched junction bases numbered 7, after V lost 8 bases and J lost 4 bases. CDR3 sequence reads: CASGVTSGAYNEQFF. The CDR3, as DNA: TGTGCCAGCGGTGTGACTAGCGGGGCTTACAATGAGCAGTTCTTC.

Points on this clonotype: A far bigger clonotype differs at one base, so this is likely a read error. V gene TRBV5-1 combines with J gene TRBJ1-6; 8 nucleotides align to TRBD1. The J call may be incorrect, as the DNA end agrees better with TRBJ1-1. This CDR3 comprises 13 residues. In germline, CDR1 is SGHRS, CDR2 YFSETQ. The CDR3 here is CATSFDRGTEAFF. Here the CDR3 DNA reads TGCGCCACCAGCTTTGACAGGGGTACCGAAGCTTTCTTT.

This clonotype occurred once. V usage is TRBV5-1 and J usage is TRBJ2-7, with TRBD2 identical over 12 bases. The length of the CDR3 is 16 residues. Germline assignment: CDR1 SGHRS and CDR2 YFSETQ. With 4 bases clipped from V and 4 bases from J, the junction kept 9 bases outside the gene matches. The CDR3 loop reads CASSPRLAGVLYEQYF. CDR3 nucleotide sequence: TGCGCCAGCAGCCCCAGACTAGCGGGAGTTCTTTACGAGCAGTACTTC.

In its sample, this clonotype was seen many times. The rearrangement uses TRBV6-2 or TRBV6-3 and TRBJ2-3, with 9 bases lining up with TRBD1. Trimming removed 6 bases from V and 1 base from J; junction bases left unmatched: 2. The germline V gene encodes CDR1 MNHEY and CDR2 SVGEGT. CDR3 size: 14 residues. Here the CDR3 reads CASRWTGGTDTQYF. CDR3 sequence (DNA): TGTGCCAGCAGGTGGACAGGGGGCACAGATACGCAGTATTTT.

This clonotype was detected many times. This chain connects TRBV18 to TRBJ2-7; a weak D match, TRBD1 (6 bases). The CDR3 has 13 amino acids. V lost 3 bases and J lost 3, with 9 bases in between. Germline CDR1 and CDR2: KGHSH and LQKENI. The CDR3 region is CASSPETGYEQYF. For the CDR3, the DNA is TGTGCCAGCTCACCGGAGACAGGCTACGAGCAGTACTTC.

This clonotype has ten or more counts. The rearrangement joins TRBV6-2 or TRBV6-3 to TRBJ2-3; 9 bases align to TRBD1. This CDR3 region has 15 residues. With 8 bases clipped from V and 5 bases from J, the junction kept 11 bases outside the gene matches. CDR1 is MNHEY and CDR2 is SVGEGT in the germline V gene. Here the CDR3 DNA reads TGTGCCAGCGGTAGGAAGGGACAGGGACGAGATACGCAGTATTTT. This translates into CASGRKGQGRDTQYF.

This clonotype was detected ten times or more. The genes are TRBV6-2 or TRBV6-3 and TRBJ2-5; a possible D gene is TRBD1 (5 bases). The V gene lost 4 bases and the J gene lost 2 bases, with 11 bases spanning the gap. The CDR3 runs 14 residues. Germline V gene lookup returns CDR1 MNHEY and CDR2 SVGEGT. CDR3 loop: CASSSLGPQETQYF. In DNA form, the CDR3 reads TGTGCCAGCAGTTCCCTGGGGCCGCAAGAGACCCAGTACTTC.

The genes are TRBV5-4 and TRBJ1-1; 9 nucleotides match TRBD1. Germline CDR1 reads SGHNT; CDR2 reads YYREEE (reference sequence). V lost 6 bases, J lost 1 base, and 7 bases stayed unmatched. The CDR3 totals 15 residues. CDR3 residues: CASNTGGAGNTEAFF. The CDR3 region has the DNA TGTGCCAGCAACACAGGGGGCGCGGGGAACACTGAAGCTTTCTTT.

Notes on this clonotype: It is likely a read error, because the conserved phenylalanine at the end of the CDR3 is missing. V usage is TRBV5-1 and J usage is TRBJ2-1; D is unclear. Germline assignment: CDR1 SGHRS and CDR2 YFSETQ. The CDR3 is 15 amino acids. CDR3 protein: CAISLGSQRLNEQFV. The CDR3 bases are TGCGCCATCAGCTTGGGGTCTCAGAGGTTGAATGAGCAGTTCGTC.

Points on this clonotype: A single base separates this from a much larger clone, so it may be a read error. The J gene is TRBJ2-7, the V gene TRBV5-6; D tentatively fits TRBD1 or TRBD2 (5 bases each). CDR3 size: 15 residues. V was cut by 2 bases and J by 2 bases, with 14 bases left in between. Germline values: CDR1 SGHDT, CDR2 YYEEEE. DNA of the CDR3: TGTGCCAGCAGCTTCGGGGTCGTGGGGCCCTACGAGCAGTACTTC. Its translation is CASSFGVVGPYEQYF.

J is TRBJ2-1 and V is TRBV5-1; 10 nucleotides align to TRBD2. The CDR3 is made up of 15 amino acids. V was clipped by 6 bases and J by 4 bases; unmatched bases: 7. Germline V gene data show CDR1 as SGHRS and CDR2 as YFSETQ. CDR3 coding DNA: TGCGCCAGCATTGGAGGACTAGCGGTATACAATGAGCAGTTCTTC. This translates into CASIGGLAVYNEQFF. The whole variable domain, filled in from reference TRBV5-1 and TRBJ2-1, reads KAGVTQTPRYLIKTRGQQVTLSCSPISGHRSVSWYQQTPGQGLQFLFEYFSETQRNKGNFPGRFSGRQFSNSRSEMNVSTLELGDSALYLCASIGGLAVYNEQFFGPGTRLTVL.

This clonotype showed up many times. The chain uses TRBV2 and TRBJ1-5; 7 nucleotides line up with TRBD1. The CDR3 has 15 residues. Per the germline V gene, CDR1 is SNHLY and CDR2 is FYNNEI. V gave up 8 bases and J gave up 1 base; unmatched junction bases: 8. The DNA of the CDR3 is TGTGCCAGCGGGCGACAGGGTGGGAGCAATCAGCCCCAGCATTTT. As protein: CASGRQGGSNQPQHF.

Many counts were recorded for this clonotype. The gene calls are TRBV6-2 or TRBV6-3 and TRBJ2-4; D might be TRBD2 (5 bases). V shed 10 bases and J shed 2 bases, with 9 bases lying between them. The germline gives CDR1 MNHEY, CDR2 SVGEGT. The CDR3 covers 12 residues. The CDR3 reads CATSGPKNIQYF. The CDR3 DNA sequence: TGTGCCACGAGCGGCCCCAAAAACATTCAGTACTTC.

This clonotype was recorded at least ten times. The rearrangement uses TRBV9 and TRBJ1-4; D unresolved. CDR3 length equals 17 residues. Germline loops: CDR1 SGDLS, CDR2 YYNGEE. The ends were cut back, 1 base at V and 5 bases at J, with 18 bases in the middle. The CDR3 loop is CASSVSPLTRPNEKLFF. Written as DNA, the CDR3 is TGTGCCAGCAGCGTAAGTCCCCTCACGCGACCGAATGAAAAACTGTTTTTT.

This clonotype was picked up many times. Here the CDR3 reads CASSRPGASYGYTF. The CDR3 DNA sequence: TGTGCCAGCAGCCGTCCCGGGGCTTCCTATGGCTACACCTTC. The chain employs TRBV7-9 and TRBJ1-2; tentatively, D is TRBD1 (5 bases). Germline V gene sequence: CDR1 SEHNR, CDR2 FQNEAQ (reference sequence). V was pared by 5 bases and J by 4 bases, with 14 bases between. The length of the CDR3 is 14 residues.

The chain links TRBV7-2 to TRBJ2-3; D assignment may be TRBD1 or TRBD2 (5 bases each). The ends were cut back, 5 bases at V and 7 bases at J, with 22 bases in the middle. The CDR3 extends over 16 amino acids. Germline values: CDR1 SGHTA, CDR2 FQGNSA. DNA of the CDR3: TGTGCCAGCAGCCTAGGGACCAGCGCCTTAGCATATACGCAGTATTTT. Its protein product is CASSLGTSALAYTQYF.

To note about this clonotype: A much larger clonotype is one base distant, so this may be a read error. The V call is TRBV6-2 or TRBV6-3, the J call TRBJ1-1; D is unresolved. This CDR3 contains 15 residues. The ends were cut back, 3 bases at V and 5 bases at J, with 16 bases in the middle. The V gene's germline CDR1 is MNHEY and CDR2 SVGEGT. The CDR3 sequence is CASSYGGLGKTEAFF. CDR3 sequence (DNA): TGTGCCAGCAGTTATGGAGGATTGGGGAAAACTGAAGCTTTCTTT.

In this sample, this clonotype turned up many times. The chain combines TRBV6-9 with TRBJ1-1; tentative D call: TRBD1 (6 bases). This CDR3 comprises 15 residues. Germline V CDR1 and CDR2: MNHGY, SVAAGI. Trimming shortened V by 3 bases and J by 7 bases, and 18 bases separated the two germline ends. CDR3 nucleotides: TGTGCCAGCAGTTACGGTTCAGGGGCGTTGGGTGAAGCTTTCTTT. Translating it yields CASSYGSGALGEAFF.